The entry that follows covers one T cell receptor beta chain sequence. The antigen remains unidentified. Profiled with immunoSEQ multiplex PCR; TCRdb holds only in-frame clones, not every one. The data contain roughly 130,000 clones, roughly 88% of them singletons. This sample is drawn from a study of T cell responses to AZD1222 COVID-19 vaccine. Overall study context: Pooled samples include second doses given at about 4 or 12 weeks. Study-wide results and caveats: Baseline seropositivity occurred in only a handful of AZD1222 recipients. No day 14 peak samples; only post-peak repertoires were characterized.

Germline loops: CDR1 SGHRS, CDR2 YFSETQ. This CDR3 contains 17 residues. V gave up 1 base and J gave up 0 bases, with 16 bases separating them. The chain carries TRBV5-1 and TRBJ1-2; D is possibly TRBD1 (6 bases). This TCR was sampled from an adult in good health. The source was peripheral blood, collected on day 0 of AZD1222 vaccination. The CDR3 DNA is TGCGCCAGCAGCTTGAATCCAGAGGGGGGCTCTAACTATGGCTACACCTTC. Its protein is CASSLNPEGGSNYGYTF.